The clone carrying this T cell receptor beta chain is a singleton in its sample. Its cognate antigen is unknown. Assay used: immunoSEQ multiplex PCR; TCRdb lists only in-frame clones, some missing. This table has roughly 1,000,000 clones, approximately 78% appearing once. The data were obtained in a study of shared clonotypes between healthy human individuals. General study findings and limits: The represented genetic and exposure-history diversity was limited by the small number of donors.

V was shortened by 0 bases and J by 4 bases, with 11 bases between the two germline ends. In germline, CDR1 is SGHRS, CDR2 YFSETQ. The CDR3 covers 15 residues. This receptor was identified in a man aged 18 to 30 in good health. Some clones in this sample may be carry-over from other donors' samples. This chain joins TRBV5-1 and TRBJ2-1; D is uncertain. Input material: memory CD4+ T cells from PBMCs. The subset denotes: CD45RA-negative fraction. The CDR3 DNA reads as TGCGCCAGCAGCTTGGGTGGGCTAATATACAATGAGCAGTTCTTC. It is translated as CASSLGGLIYNEQFF. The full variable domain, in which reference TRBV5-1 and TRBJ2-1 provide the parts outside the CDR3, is KAGVTQTPRYLIKTRGQQVTLSCSPISGHRSVSWYQQTPGQGLQFLFEYFSETQRNKGNFPGRFSGRQFSNSRSEMNVSTLELGDSALYLCASSLGGLIYNEQFFGPGTRLTVL.